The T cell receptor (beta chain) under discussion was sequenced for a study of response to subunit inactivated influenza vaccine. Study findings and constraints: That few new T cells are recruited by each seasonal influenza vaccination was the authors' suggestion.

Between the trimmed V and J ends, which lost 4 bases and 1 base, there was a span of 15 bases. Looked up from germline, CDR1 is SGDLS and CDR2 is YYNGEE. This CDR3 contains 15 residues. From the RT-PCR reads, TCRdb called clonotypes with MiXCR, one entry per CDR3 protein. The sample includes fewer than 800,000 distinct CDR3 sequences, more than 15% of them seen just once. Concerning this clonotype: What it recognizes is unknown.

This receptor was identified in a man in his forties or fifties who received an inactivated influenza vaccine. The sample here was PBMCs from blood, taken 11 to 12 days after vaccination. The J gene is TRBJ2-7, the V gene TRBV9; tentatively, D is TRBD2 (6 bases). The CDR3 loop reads CASSPSAGLSYEQYF. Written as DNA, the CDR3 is TGTGCCAGCAGCCCCTCGGCGGGGTTGTCCTACGAGCAGTACTTC.